This T cell receptor (beta chain) originates from a study of neoadjuvant anti-PD-1 for oral cavity cancer (dated by TCRdb to the early 2020s). Background for the entire study: Before undergoing curative-intent surgical resection, most patients got three to four biweekly nivolumab doses at 3 mg/kg. Patients without progression received a fourth nivolumab dose around day 43 and underwent definitive surgical resection on days 50-56. Patients with complete response, partial response or stable disease by RECIST 1.1 were defined as responders, whereas patients with progression were defined as non-responders. The parent correlative cohort had 12 to 13 patients and a response rate of roughly 31%.

PBMC libraries used mostly 450 to 500 ng of input genomic DNA for deep sequencing, with six replicates per sample. The immunoSEQ hsTCRbeta kit was used to prepare TCRbeta libraries according to the manufacturer's instructions. An Illumina NovaSeq 6000 S4 flow cell was used to sequence the final libraries, which had first been combined to 3 nM. In the authors' own workflow: The immunoSEQ Analyzer handled quality control and preprocessing of the raw data. The analysis was limited to productive rearrangements, and each clonotype was defined by a unique CDR3 amino acid sequence. Using the R package tcR, the researchers computed the Gini-Simpson index as their estimate of repertoire clonality. Student's t test was used to compare Gini indices, while Pearson correlation assessed associations with tumor size change. Drawn from immuneACCESS, this table holds only the in-frame rearrangements with V and J called that TCRdb kept. Clones are partly lost; checked studies trace under half to an unresolved V gene and leave the rest unexplained. D and trimming come from the DNA, and the V and J calls and clone size come from that table. A total of 17,000 or so clones appear in this sample, 55% to 80% of them only once. The ten largest account for 2.5% to 3% of the sample.

Explained via the paper, the time point label denotes: before neoadjuvant nivolumab. None of the patients had received prior systemic or radiation treatment, and all were newly diagnosed with stage II-IVA oral cavity squamous cell carcinoma. Everyone in the cohort had locally advanced, HPV-negative oral cavity squamous cell carcinoma. Peripheral blood mononuclear cells were analyzed directly, without maintenance or expansion in culture. Samples came from a longitudinal correlative study of a single-arm phase II trial of neoadjuvant nivolumab in oral cavity squamous cell carcinoma. Genomic DNA-based TCRbeta sequencing was performed on subject-matched pre- and post-treatment PBMCs and tumors from three responders and three non-responders. Peripheral blood mononuclear cells were collected before nivolumab treatment and again after treatment, at the time of surgery. The Maxwell RSC DNA from Cells kit was used to extract genomic DNA from PBMCs.

The CDR3 contains 14 residues, cysteine and phenylalanine counted. Of all the DNA, just the CDR3 is kept, 42 bases in frame from base 1. The V end gives up 5 bases and the J end 9 bases, leaving 9 bases in the junction not matched to a gene. CDR1 and CDR2 are drawn from the germline V gene: SGHVS, FQNEAQ. A few counts support this clone. Its binding antigen is unknown. Base qualities were left out, and no much larger clone turns up one base away. What the research found in general, with its limitations: Within PBMCs, T cell clonality (Gini index) was significantly higher in non-responders than responders after neoadjuvant nivolumab. Higher pretreatment blood Treg/Th17 ratios correlated with higher pretreatment blood TCRbeta clonality and lower post-treatment tumor TCRbeta clonality. Only a few patients per response group were included in the TCR analyses, and the authors called for validation in larger cohorts.

The rearranged segments are TRBV7-8 and TRBJ2-2; 7 central nucleotides agree with TRBD1. The sample consisted of PBMCs, taken before nivolumab (anti-PD-1) treatment. The sequence was obtained from a person between 40 and 80 years old with oral cavity squamous cell carcinoma. This receptor has the CDR3 CASSTGTALWELFF. The DNA reads as follows: TGTGCCAGCAGCACCGGGACAGCACTGTGGGAGCTGTTTTTT.